This T cell receptor beta chain comes out of a study of T cells after yellow fever vaccination. Trimming took off 5 bases at V and 0 bases at J, with 7 bases between the two ends. This CDR3 has 14 amino acids. CDR1 is SEHNR, CDR2 FQNEAQ, per germline (reference sequence). A single record per CDR3 protein comes from TCRdb applying MiXCR to the 5' RACE reads. The data contain fewer than 90,000 distinct CDR3 sequences, more than 5.5% of them seen just once; the ten biggest clones take up 35%. Study results and limitations: FACS-sorted repertoires might harbor abundant contaminating clonotypes from the bulk population. Peak timing came faster in the weaker secondary response, day 5 versus 15. Boosting was followed by the reappearance of most primary-vaccination clones (roughly 95% CD4, more than 70% CD8).

As regards this clonotype: Its target is unknown.

The gene calls are TRBV7-9 and TRBJ1-4; possibly TRBD1 for D (5 bases). This sample comprised CD8+ T cells sorted from PBMCs, obtained around 5 days after the first yellow fever vaccination. This clonotype was sampled from a man aged 18-30 years who received the YFV17D yellow fever vaccine. The CDR3 region has the DNA TGTGCCAGCAGCCCGACAGCAACTAATGAAAAACTGTTTTTT. This sequence encodes CASSPTATNEKLFF. Full variable domain (missing parts from reference TRBV7-9 and TRBJ1-4): DTGVSQNPRHKITKRGQNVTFRCDPISEHNRLYWYRQTLGQGPEFLTYFQNEAQLEKSRLLSDRFSAERPKGSFSTLEIQRTEQGDSAMYLCASSPTATNEKLFFGSGTQLSVL.